The source of this TCR beta chain is a study of blood T cell repertoires in COVID-19 (dated by TCRdb to 2018 to 2021). For the wider study: Samples from collaborators originated in the United States, Italy and Spain and spanned both the acute and convalescent phases of COVID-19. Nearly every sample came with metadata listing a de-identified subject ID, COVID-19 status, age in years and sex. The samples were drawn from two sources: the first 160 participants of the ongoing ImmuneRACE study, and 1,000 to 1,500 subjects contributed by 6 global collaborators. The material from the prospective study consisted of cDNA or gDNA derived from T cells, B-cell-depleted T cells, or PBMCs. Deeply sampled blood TCRbeta repertoires from subjects exposed to, actively infected with, or recovered from COVID-19 were included in the dataset. The repertoires were released in a freely available public database meant as a resource for research on the immune response to SARS-CoV-2. Where available, HLA class I and class II types were obtained from metadata supplied by the sample provider rather than from assay-based typing.

Overall study outcomes, separate from this receptor: How much clinical and demographic metadata was included differed by source and by participant, and the metadata was provided uncurated.

CDR1 is given as LGHNT and CDR2 as FRNRAP, both from the germline V gene. Its CDR3 holds 16 amino acids, cysteine through phenylalanine. Only the CDR3 part of the read is kept: 48 bases, read in frame from the first base. The junction shows trimming of 4 bases on V and 8 bases on J, and the gene matches do not reach 14 bases of it. Enrolling through a virtual design, the prospective study's participants ranged in age from roughly 18 to 90 years and lived across about two dozen United States geographic areas. In the prospective study, participants were assigned to cohorts based on the clinical history participants reported in a screening survey and a study questionnaire. For ImmuneRACE Cohort 3, a participant was defined as recovered based on two consecutive negative NP/OP PCR tests, clearance by a healthcare professional, or resolution of symptoms. In the prospective study, whole blood, serum and a nasopharyngeal or oropharyngeal swab were collected from each participant by mobile phlebotomists. Over a roughly 2-month period, participants in the prospective study had the option of providing additional blood draws and questionnaires. Prospective study blood samples were shipped either frozen or at room temperature before DNA extraction.

Points on this clone: This receptor's antigen is unknown. No base quality values were provided; no much bigger clone lies one nucleotide off.

TCRbeta CDR3 regions were amplified from genomic DNA by means of the immunoSEQ Assay, a bias-controlled multiplex PCR. Regarding the original processing steps: Within the assay, amplification of reference gene primers was used to estimate how many nucleated cells each sample contained. To quantify the absolute abundance of each unique TCRbeta CDR3 rearrangement, sequence reads were collapsed and filtered. For each sample, productive Simpson clonality was calculated by taking the square root of Simpson's diversity index across productive rearrangements. The source is immuneACCESS, and TCRdb retained only in-frame sequences with V and J called. Part of the clones is not carried over; for the studies checked, unresolved V genes explain less than half of this, and the remainder is unexplained. V, J and clone size derive from that table, while D and trimming were established from the DNA sequence. Present in this sample are roughly 400,000 clones, roughly nine tenths of which were seen just once. The ten largest clones capture 1.5% to 2% of the sample.

Sequencing input: PBMCs or T cells enriched from blood (not recorded which). The chain was built from TRBV12-5 and TRBJ2-1, with 7 middle bases fitting TRBD1. The sequence came from a young woman who had recovered from COVID-19. The CDR3 in this case is CASGSTPGQITDEQFF. The DNA reads TGTGCTAGTGGTTCGACCCCGGGACAGATAACGGATGAGCAGTTCTTC.